The entry below describes one T cell receptor (beta chain). Some clones are missing from TCRdb's copy, which holds only in-frame ones; the method was immunoSEQ multiplex PCR. The sample carries some 160,000 clones, 80% to 90% recorded once. The source of the sample is a study of blood T cell repertoires in COVID-19. Between the trimmed V and J ends, which lost 3 bases and 3 bases, there was a span of 9 bases. The CDR3 loop spans 14 amino acids. CDR1 and CDR2 (germline): SGHRS, YFSETQ. This sequence originates from a woman in her fifties or sixties who had recovered from COVID-19. Material: PBMCs or T cells enriched from blood (not recorded which). The V call is TRBV5-1, the J call TRBJ1-4; D is unclear. CDR3 bases: TGCGCCAGCAGCTGGACCGGGGCTAATGAAAAACTGTTTTTT. This codes for CASSWTGANEKLFF. Together with reference TRBV5-1 and TRBJ1-4, the CDR3 gives the full variable domain: KAGVTQTPRYLIKTRGQQVTLSCSPISGHRSVSWYQQTPGQGLQFLFEYFSETQRNKGNFPGRFSGRQFSNSRSEMNVSTLELGDSALYLCASSWTGANEKLFFGSGTQLSVL.